These 17 T cell receptor beta chains were sequenced from one sample in a study of cytomegalovirus exposure and HLA in healthy donors. 60 Vbeta and 13 Jbeta primers were used in PCR. Produced via immunoSEQ multiplex PCR; TCRdb's table is partial and in-frame only. The sample lists fewer than 200,000 clones; 80% were seen once. Sequenced: PBMCs. These receptors all stem from a man younger than 40 in good health and CMV-seronegative.

Here the CDR3 DNA reads TGTGCCAGCAGTCCAGGTGGCGAACTGTTTTTT. It is translated as CASSPGGELFF. The gene calls are TRBV7-9 and TRBJ1-4; D remains unclear. The CDR3 runs 11 residues. CDR1 SEHNR and CDR2 FQNEAQ come from the germline V gene (reference sequence). V was trimmed by 6 bases and J by 12 bases, leaving 11 bases between them.

This clone was recorded once. This chain joins TRBV29-1 and TRBJ2-3; 8 bases map to TRBD1. This CDR3 has 14 residues. With V trimmed by 4 bases and J by 2 bases, 5 bases remained unmatched. CDR1 is SQVTM and CDR2 is ANQGSEA in the germline V gene. The CDR3 protein is CSVGQGTATDTQYF. In DNA, the CDR3 is TGCAGCGTTGGACAGGGGACGGCCACAGATACGCAGTATTTT.

V and J are TRBV9 and TRBJ2-7; tentatively, D is TRBD1 (5 bases). V lost 1 base, J lost 2 bases, and 10 bases lay in between. CDR3 length equals 14 residues. Germline V CDR1 and CDR2: SGDLS, YYNGEE. The CDR3 spells CASSVRGSPYEQYF. CDR3 coding DNA: TGTGCCAGCAGCGTAAGGGGATCCCCCTACGAGCAGTACTTC.

This clone was counted a single time. V is TRBV25-1 and J is TRBJ2-1, with TRBD2 matching over 9 bases. Trimming removed 0 bases from V and 5 bases from J; junction bases left unmatched: 8. Germline V lookup: CDR1 MGHDK, CDR2 SYGVNS. The CDR3 sequence is 17 residues long. This chain's CDR3 is CASSEYSGTSWNNEQFF. The CDR3 DNA is TGTGCCAGCAGTGAATATTCCGGGACTAGCTGGAACAATGAGCAGTTCTTC. Together with reference TRBV25-1 and TRBJ2-1, the CDR3 gives the full variable domain: EADIYQTPRYLVIGTGKKITLECSQTMGHDKMYWYQQDPGMELHLIHYSYGVNSTEKGDLSSESTVSRIRTEHFPLTLESARPSHTSQYLCASSEYSGTSWNNEQFFGPGTRLTVL.

The chain carries TRBV7-8 and TRBJ2-7, with TRBD1 matching over 7 bases. The CDR3 runs to 15 residues. V shed 3 bases, J shed 4 bases, and the junction held 9 bases outside the gene matches. CDR1 is SGHVS and CDR2 is FQNEAQ in the germline V gene. CDR3 residues: CASSLEDRAFYEQYF. DNA for the CDR3: TGTGCCAGCAGCTTGGAAGACAGGGCTTTTTACGAGCAGTACTTC.

The CDR3 reads CASSALGDSTDTQYF. In DNA, the CDR3 is TGTGCCAGCAGTGCCCTAGGGGATAGCACAGATACGCAGTATTTT. V and J are TRBV27 and TRBJ2-3; D may be TRBD1 (5 bases). Trimming left V 5 bases short and J 0 bases short, with 12 bases between. Germline loops: CDR1 MNHEY, CDR2 SMNVEV (reference sequence). The CDR3 totals 15 residues.

This sequence joins TRBV19 and TRBJ2-7, with 7 bases identical to TRBD1. The CDR3 contains 16 residues. The trim removed 6 bases at V and 5 bases at J, leaving 16 bases unmatched. Germline values: CDR1 LNHDA, CDR2 SQIVND (reference sequence). For the CDR3, the DNA is TGTGCCAGTAGCACCAAGGACCCGGGACAGCCAGACGAGCAGTACTTC. Encoded protein: CASSTKDPGQPDEQYF.

The CDR3 nucleotides are TGTGCCACCAGCAGAGCAGGGACAATCCCTGAGCAGTTCTTC. As protein: CATSRAGTIPEQFF. The chain is built from TRBV15 and TRBJ2-1; a weak D match, TRBD1 (6 bases). V lost 1 base and J 9 bases, leaving 13 bases between the germline ends. Germline CDR1 reads LNHNV; CDR2 reads YYDKDF (reference sequence). CDR3 length: 14 amino acids.

This chain joins TRBV19 and TRBJ2-7; D is perhaps TRBD2 (7 bases). Deletions cut 5 bases from V and 2 bases from J, with 19 bases between. The CDR3 is 16 amino acids. The germline CDR1 and CDR2 sequences are LNHDA and SQIVND (reference sequence). CDR3 amino acids: CASSGVVRGPPYEQYF. The CDR3 bases are TGTGCCAGTAGTGGTGTCGTGCGGGGGCCCCCCTACGAGCAGTACTTC.

This rearrangement joins TRBV28 to TRBJ2-7; TRBD1 matches 8 bases. Germline V lookup: CDR1 MDHEN, CDR2 SYDVKM. V lost 7 bases and J lost 6; bases outside the gene matches: 8. CDR3 length equals 13 residues. The CDR3 is CASNPQDRAEQYF. Written as DNA, the CDR3 is TGTGCCAGCAACCCGCAGGACAGGGCCGAGCAGTACTTC.

This clone was seen a few times. This rearrangement joins TRBV4-3 to TRBJ2-1, with TRBD1 matching 11 bases. This CDR3 spans 15 amino acids. V trimming: 5 bases; J trimming: 6 bases; junction bases outside the gene matches: 6. The germline CDR1 and CDR2 sequences are LGHNA and YSLEER. CDR3 region: CASSDAGTGGNEQFF. CDR3 coding DNA: TGCGCCAGCAGCGATGCCGGGACAGGGGGCAATGAGCAGTTCTTC.

The chain has TRBV27 and TRBJ2-7, with 13 bases fitting TRBD2. CDR1 is MNHEY and CDR2 is SMNVEV in the germline V gene (reference sequence). Trimming cost V 3 bases and J 5 bases; bases outside gene matches: 7. The CDR3 covers 16 residues. The DNA for the CDR3 is TGTGCCAGCAGTTTGAAACTAGCGGGAGGGCCTCACGAGCAGTACTTC. Translating it yields CASSLKLAGGPHEQYF.

This clone was counted a single time. The chain has TRBV18 and TRBJ1-3; D remains ambiguous. The CDR3 consists of 15 residues. Per the germline V gene, CDR1 is KGHSH and CDR2 is LQKENI. Trimming took 1 base from V and 4 from J, leaving 11 bases between them. The CDR3 is CASSPRRAGGNTIYF. CDR3 DNA: TGTGCCAGCTCACCACGTAGGGCGGGAGGAAACACCATATATTTT.

The J gene is TRBJ2-7, the V gene TRBV6-5, with 7 bases fitting TRBD1. Germline assignment: CDR1 MNHEY and CDR2 SVGAGI. The CDR3 totals 14 residues. Trimming at V came to 7 bases and at J to 7 bases, leaving 13 bases not matched to a gene. CDR3 region: CASTNEGARWEQYF. The CDR3 DNA reads TGTGCCAGCACCAACGAGGGGGCGCGGTGGGAGCAGTACTTC.

Only a few counts were recorded for this clone. V gene TRBV4-3 combines with J gene TRBJ2-2; TRBD1 aligns across 9 bases. This CDR3 spans 17 amino acids. Germline-derived CDR1 and CDR2 are LGHNA and YSLEER. After removal of 0 bases from V and 7 bases from J, the junction contained 9 bases not matched to a gene. CDR3 DNA sequence: TGCGCCAGCAGCCAAGATTCCCGGGACAGGGCTGTCGGGGAGCTGTTTTTT. Amino acids: CASSQDSRDRAVGELFF.

This rearrangement joins TRBV21-1 to TRBJ2-1; no DNA check was done on the table's D call, TRBD2. TRBV21-1 is assigned pseudogene status. CDR3 size: 16 residues. This chain's CDR3 is CASSKVSSGMNNEQFF. In DNA form, the CDR3 reads TGTGCCAGCAGCAAAGTTAGTAGCGGGATGAACAATGAGCAGTTCTTC.

The rearrangement joins TRBV19 to TRBJ2-1; D not resolved. Per the germline V gene, CDR1 is LNHDA and CDR2 is SQIVND (reference sequence). Trimming took off 7 bases at V and 0 bases at J, with 7 bases between the two ends. This CDR3 contains 13 residues. CDR3 loop: CASKASSYNEQFF. The CDR3 DNA sequence: TGTGCCAGTAAGGCTAGCTCCTACAATGAGCAGTTCTTC.